This T cell receptor (beta chain) originates from a study of T cell responses to AZD1222 COVID-19 vaccine. Study observations and caveats: Regions left unmutated in variants are reportedly the target of nearly half of spike-specific TCRs. There were mostly white British donors and more females than males, and clonal diversity was possibly underestimated. Increases in Spike-specific TCR breadth and depth were seen after two AZD1222 doses. Baseline seropositives among AZD1222 recipients totaled only six or seven.

TCRdb's copy holds only in-frame clones and misses some; the assay was immunoSEQ multiplex PCR. The repertoire includes around 110,000 clones, about 91% of them detected once, and over 8.5% sits in the top ten. On this clone itself: The antigen is not known.

The TCR was taken from an adult in good health. The specimen comprised peripheral blood, sampled on day 0 of AZD1222 vaccination.

As DNA, the CDR3 is TGTGCCAGCAGCCCGGGGCCCGCCGCCTCTGGGGCCAACGTCCTGACTTTC. Protein product: CASSPGPAASGANVLTF. This rearrangement joins TRBV7-6 to TRBJ2-6; D may be TRBD1 or TRBD2 (5 bases each). There are 17 residues in the CDR3. Germline V CDR1 and CDR2: SGHVS, FNYEAQ. V lost 5 bases to trimming and J lost 0 bases, with 14 bases between them.